One sample yielded the 11 T cell receptor beta chains listed below, sequenced in a study of T cell responses to AZD1222 COVID-19 vaccine. Assay used: immunoSEQ multiplex PCR; TCRdb lists only in-frame clones, some missing. In the table there are about 83,000 clones, 88% of which are singletons. The starting material was peripheral blood, obtained on day 0 of MenACWY control vaccination. The receptors shown here come from an adult in good health.

This chain uses TRBV27 with TRBJ1-5, with a weak D call TRBD1 (5 bases). CDR1 and CDR2 (germline): MNHEY, SMNVEV (reference sequence). The CDR3 consists of 15 residues. The V end was cut by 2 bases, the J end by 6 bases, with 14 bases between. This chain's CDR3 is CASSLKGQGVQPQHF. The CDR3 coding sequence is TGTGCCAGCAGTTTAAAAGGGCAGGGTGTTCAGCCCCAGCATTTT.

The chain recombines TRBV7-2 with TRBJ1-6; no reliable D call. The germline V gene has CDR1 SGHTA and CDR2 FQGNSA. This CDR3 contains 12 residues. The V end was cut by 5 bases, the J end by 14 bases, with 13 bases between. The CDR3 DNA follows: TGTGCCAGCAGCCTCTCCTATGGAGCCCTCCACTTT. It specifies CASSLSYGALHF.

The rearrangement joins TRBV6-5 to TRBJ2-7; a possible D gene is TRBD2 (5 bases). V shed 5 bases and J shed 0 bases, with 14 bases lying between them. Per the germline V gene, CDR1 is MNHEY and CDR2 is SVGAGI. There are 15 residues in the CDR3. The CDR3 bases are TGTGCCAGCAGTAGGGCGGGTATTAGCTCCTACGAGCAGTACTTC. Its protein is CASSRAGISSYEQYF.

CDR3 coding DNA: TGTGCCAGCAGTTACCAACGCCTCTCCTACGAGCAGTACTTC. Translating it yields CASSYQRLSYEQYF. V usage is TRBV27 and J usage is TRBJ2-7, with D unresolved. The CDR3 has 14 amino acids. V lost 4 bases, J lost 0 bases, and 10 bases lay in between. Germline V gene sequence: CDR1 MNHEY, CDR2 SMNVEV (reference sequence).

The chain couples TRBV6-6 to TRBJ1-1; D gene unclear. Deletions cut 2 bases from V and 4 bases from J, with 8 bases between. The CDR3 sequence is 13 residues long. CDR1 and CDR2 from the germline V gene are MNHNY and SVGAGI (reference sequence). The DNA for the CDR3 is TGTGCCAGCAGTTACCCAGGTGGCACTGAAGCTTTCTTT. As protein: CASSYPGGTEAFF.

This chain's CDR3 is CASSFPPGTQYF. DNA for the CDR3: TGTGCCAGCAGTTTCCCCCCCGGGACCCAGTACTTC. This rearrangement joins TRBV6-5 to TRBJ2-5; D is undetermined. Trimming took off 4 bases at V and 7 bases at J, with 10 bases between the two ends. CDR3 length equals 12 residues. In germline, CDR1 is MNHEY, CDR2 SVGAGI.

This clone was counted a few times. The chain couples TRBV27 to TRBJ2-1, with D possibly matching TRBD2 (6 bases). The CDR3 sequence is 10 residues long. Germline CDR1 reads MNHEY; CDR2 reads SMNVEV (reference sequence). The CDR3 nucleotides are TGTGCTACCGGGGACTTTTCTCTGTTCTTC. As protein: CATGDFSLFF.

J is TRBJ1-5 and V is TRBV7-8; D is ambiguous. Germline loops: CDR1 SGHVS, CDR2 FQNEAQ. This CDR3 spans 15 amino acids. Deletions cut 2 bases from V and 4 bases from J, with 12 bases between. The DNA of the CDR3 is TGTGCCAGCAGCTTAAATGACGGAAGGAATCAGCCCCAGCATTTT. The encoded protein is CASSLNDGRNQPQHF.

A few counts support this clone. The CDR3 DNA reads as TGTGCCAGTGGCGATGGACAGGGTTTGGACTATGGCTACACCTTC. Protein: CASGDGQGLDYGYTF. This sequence joins TRBV19 and TRBJ1-2; 8 bases are shared with TRBD1. The V gene end was trimmed by 8 bases and the J gene end by 3 bases; junction bases not matched to a gene: 11. The CDR3 contains 15 residues. Germline V gene sequence: CDR1 LNHDA, CDR2 SQIVND (reference sequence).

This chain joins TRBV7-9 and TRBJ2-7, with 8 bases aligning to TRBD2. V gave up 1 base and J gave up 4 bases; unmatched junction bases: 12. Looked up from germline, CDR1 is SEHNR and CDR2 is FQNEAQ (reference sequence). The CDR3 length is 17 residues. As DNA, the CDR3 is TGTGCCAGCAGCTTAGGGCTAGCGGGTCAGGGTCCGTACGAGCAGTACTTC. Its protein product is CASSLGLAGQGPYEQYF.

The J gene is TRBJ1-5, the V gene TRBV6-5, with unresolved D. The CDR3 totals 14 residues. Trimming removed 0 bases at V and 4 bases at J, with 7 bases between. CDR1 is MNHEY and CDR2 is SVGAGI in the germline V gene. DNA of the CDR3: TGTGCCAGCAGTTACTCGGGAGCGAATCAGCCCCAGCATTTT. It encodes CASSYSGANQPQHF.